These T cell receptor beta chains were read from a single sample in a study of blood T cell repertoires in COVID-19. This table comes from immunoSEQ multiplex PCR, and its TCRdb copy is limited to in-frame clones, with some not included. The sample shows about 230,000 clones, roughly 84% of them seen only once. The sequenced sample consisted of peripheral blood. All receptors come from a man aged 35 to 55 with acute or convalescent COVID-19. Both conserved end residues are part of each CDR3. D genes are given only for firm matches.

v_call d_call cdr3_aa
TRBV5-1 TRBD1 CASSINAGTGVSYEQYF
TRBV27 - CASSSGGLNTEAFF
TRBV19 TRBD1 CASSINRGDPPYNEQFF
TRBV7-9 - CASSQDYLFYEQYF
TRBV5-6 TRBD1 CASSLFGQAYGYTF
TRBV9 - CASSPDSNYGYTF
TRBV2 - CASTLRGTGELFF
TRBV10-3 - CATIPLNSGNTIYF
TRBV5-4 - CASSLNRGGFGYTF
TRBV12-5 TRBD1 CASGLGARDSQQFF
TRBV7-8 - CASSQNRYGYTF
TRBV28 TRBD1 CASRQTGVEQYF
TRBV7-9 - CAGESDTQYF
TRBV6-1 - CASSESHPSSGNTIYF
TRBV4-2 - CASSQDFGRTTNYGYTF
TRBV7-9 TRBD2 CASSPDGLAGDPNEQYF
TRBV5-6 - CASSFLERNTEAFF
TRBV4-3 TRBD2 CASSQLAGGETQYF
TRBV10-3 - CAISRDTTNEKLFF
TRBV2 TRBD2 CASGGLAGEGDTQYF
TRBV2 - CASSERSGPMADQPQHF
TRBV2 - CASSALTEGYGYTF
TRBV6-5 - CASRRQKGSNQPQHF
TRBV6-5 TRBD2 CASAFTSGYNEQFF
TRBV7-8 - CASSMEGRRDIQYF
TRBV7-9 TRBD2 CASSLGGLAGGWYNEQFF